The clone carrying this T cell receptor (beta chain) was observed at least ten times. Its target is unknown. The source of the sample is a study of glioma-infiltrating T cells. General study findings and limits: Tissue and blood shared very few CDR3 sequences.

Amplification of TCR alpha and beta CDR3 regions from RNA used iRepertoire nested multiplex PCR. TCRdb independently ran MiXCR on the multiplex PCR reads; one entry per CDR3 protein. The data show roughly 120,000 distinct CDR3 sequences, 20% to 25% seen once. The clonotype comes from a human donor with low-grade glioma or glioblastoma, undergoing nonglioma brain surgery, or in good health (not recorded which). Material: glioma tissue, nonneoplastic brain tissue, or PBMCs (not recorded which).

The CDR3 nucleotides read TGTGCCAGCAGCCAAGAAAATGGCTACACCTTC. Protein product: CASSQENGYTF. V usage is TRBV4-2 and J usage is TRBJ1-2; unclear D gene. Germline loops: CDR1 LGHNA, CDR2 YNFKEQ. The CDR3 length is 11 residues. Trimming stripped 0 bases from V and 6 bases from J, with 2 bases between.